Each of the 31 T cell receptor beta chains below was sequenced from the same sample in a study of Graves' ophthalmopathy and Graves' hyperthyroidism. As the template, RNA transcripts were used to amplify TCR beta CDR3 regions. HTBI-primed RT-PCR formed the first round, and a multiplex PCR formed the second. TCRdb itself ran the multiplex PCR reads through MiXCR, one entry per CDR3 protein. The sample yields 600,000 to 950,000 distinct CDR3 sequences, roughly 40% seen once. The specimen was peripheral blood. All receptors derive from an adult man with Graves' ophthalmopathy.

V gene TRBV20-1 combines with J gene TRBJ1-4, with 7 bases aligning to TRBD1. CDR1 DFQATT and CDR2 SNEGSKA come from the germline V gene (reference sequence). This CDR3 has 14 amino acids. Losses at the gene ends were 6 bases for V and 3 bases for J; bases not matched to a gene: 7. CDR3 nucleotide sequence: TGCAGTGCCAACAGGGGTGGGGCTAATGAAAAACTGTTTTTT. Translation: CSANRGGANEKLFF.

This clonotype was seen a few times. This chain joins TRBV20-1 and TRBJ2-2; 7 bases match TRBD2. The CDR3 contains 18 residues. The V gene end was trimmed by 0 bases and the J gene end by 4 bases; junction bases not matched to a gene: 14. Germline V gene sequence: CDR1 DFQATT, CDR2 SNEGSKA (reference sequence). The CDR3 spells CSARDGRRASGRTGELFF. CDR3 sequence (DNA): TGCAGTGCTAGAGATGGCCGTCGGGCTAGCGGACGCACCGGGGAGCTGTTTTTT.

Regarding this clonotype: The junction and the germline gene differ at one end; a read error may be behind it. V and J are TRBV6-2 or TRBV6-3 and TRBJ1-5; D gene ambiguous. CDR1 MNHEY and CDR2 SVGEGT come from the germline V gene. This CDR3 has 17 amino acids. CDR3 sequence (DNA): TGTGCCAGCAGTCACTCGATCGGCCTAGGGAATGTTCAGCCCCAGCATTTT. It encodes CASSHSIGLGNVQPQHF.

This clonotype showed up many times. The J gene is TRBJ2-2, the V gene TRBV14; D remains ambiguous. The CDR3 sequence is 15 residues long. Trimming pared 5 bases from V and 2 bases from J, leaving 12 bases between. Germline CDR1 and CDR2: SGHDN and FVKESK. The CDR3 coding sequence is TGTGCCAGCAGCGACGACACTACCAACACCGGGGAGCTGTTTTTT. Translated, it gives CASSDDTTNTGELFF.

The V and J genes are TRBV12-3 or TRBV12-4 and TRBJ1-1; D ambiguous. The CDR3 contains 12 residues. Trimming cost V 8 bases and J 4 bases, with 11 bases left between them. The CDR3 loop reads CASRLWGTEAFF. CDR3 nucleotides: TGTGCCAGCCGACTTTGGGGCACTGAAGCTTTCTTT.

Details on this clonotype: Since a much larger clone is just one base distant, this may be a read error. Because it lacks the conserved phenylalanine or tryptophan at the end, this CDR3 is likely a read error. This chain links TRBV7-9 with TRBJ2-7; D unresolved. The CDR3 is made up of 13 amino acids. Deletions cut 5 bases from V and 6 bases from J, with 14 bases between. Germline V gene data show CDR1 as SEHNR and CDR2 as FQNEAQ (reference sequence). The CDR3 spells CASSQVRPGEQYI. Here the CDR3 DNA reads TGTGCCAGCAGCCAAGTTCGTCCTGGCGAGCAGTACATC.

V gene TRBV7-4 combines with J gene TRBJ1-1; D gene unclear. Germline values: CDR1 SGHVT, CDR2 SQSDAQ. V lost 1 base and J lost 6, with 9 bases in between. The CDR3 extends over 13 amino acids. The CDR3 DNA reads TGTGCCAGCAGCTTAGGGGTCTCCGCTGAAGCTTTCTTT. Amino acids: CASSLGVSAEAFF.

CDR3 sequence: CAIRMTGGPTGELFF. CDR3 nucleotides: TGTGCCATCAGAATGACAGGGGGACCAACCGGGGAGCTGTTTTTT. The chain combines TRBV10-3 with TRBJ2-2; TRBD1 aligns across 9 bases. Germline V CDR1 and CDR2: ENHRY, SYGVKD. The CDR3 consists of 15 residues. V gave up 6 bases and J gave up 5 bases; unmatched junction bases: 7.

In regard to this clonotype: A read error may produce the germline difference seen at one junction end. The chain links TRBV2 to TRBJ2-3; 8 bases map to TRBD1. The length of the CDR3 is 12 residues. The V gene's germline CDR1 is SNHLY and CDR2 FYNNEI. Written as DNA, the CDR3 is TGTGCCAGCAGCCAACGGACAGGGTTTGTGGCGTTT. It codes for CASSQRTGFVAF.

This chain joins TRBV6-6 and TRBJ2-7; 8 nucleotides line up with TRBD1. J gave up 3 bases and V 0 bases, and 1 base lay outside the gene matches. Germline CDR1 is MNHNY and CDR2 is SVGAGI (reference sequence). The CDR3 is 14 amino acids. In DNA, the CDR3 is TGTGCCAGCAGTTACTCGGGACAGGTCTACGAGCAGTACTTC. Residues: CASSYSGQVYEQYF.

V is TRBV19 and J is TRBJ1-1; D call uncertain. The CDR3 covers 14 residues. CDR1 and CDR2 (germline): LNHDA, SQIVND (reference sequence). V was clipped by 7 bases and J by 6 bases, with 18 bases between them. CDR3 DNA sequence: TGTGCCAGTAAAATGCCGGGTCTAAGGGCTGAAGCTTTCTTT. This translates into CASKMPGLRAEAFF.

Comment on this clonotype: Since a much larger clone is just one base distant, this may be a read error. This CDR3 is CGSMIDSQETQYF. In DNA, the CDR3 is TGTGGCAGCATGATCGACAGCCAAGAGACCCAGTACTTC. The chain recombines TRBV7-3 with TRBJ2-5, with D perhaps TRBD1 (5 bases). This CDR3 has 13 amino acids. Looked up from germline, CDR1 is SGHTA and CDR2 is FQGTGA.

V and J are TRBV25-1 and TRBJ1-2; TRBD1 agrees at 8 bases. CDR3 length: 15 amino acids. Trimming removed 5 bases from V and 1 base from J; junction bases left unmatched: 6. Germline-derived CDR1 and CDR2 are MGHDK and SYGVNS. Here the CDR3 reads CASSSNGQGNYGYTF. The DNA of the CDR3 is TGTGCCAGCAGTTCAAACGGACAGGGTAACTATGGCTACACCTTC.

This clonotype occurred a few times. The chain uses TRBV6-6 and TRBJ1-5; D unclear. There are 13 residues in the CDR3. V dropped 0 bases and J dropped 11 bases, with 11 bases sitting between them. Germline assignment: CDR1 MNHNY and CDR2 SVGAGI (reference sequence). As DNA, the CDR3 is TGTGCCAGCAGTTACTCGGAGGTTGGGTCCCAGCATTTT. It translates to CASSYSEVGSQHF.

This clonotype was seen ten or more times. The V call is TRBV7-2, the J call TRBJ1-4, with a tentative D call TRBD1 (5 bases). The germline CDR1 and CDR2 sequences are SGHTA and FQGNSA. With 2 bases removed from V and 7 bases from J, the gap between germline ends came to 14 bases. The CDR3 spans 15 residues. CDR3 amino acids: CASSLHPGRIEKLFF. DNA for the CDR3: TGTGCCAGCAGCTTACATCCGGGACGGATTGAAAAACTGTTTTTT. The whole variable domain, remainder taken from reference TRBV7-2 and TRBJ1-4, is GAGVSQSPSNKVTEKGKDVELRCDPISGHTALYWYRQSLGQGLEFLIYFQGNSAPDKSGLPSDRFSAERTGGSVSTLTIQRTQQEDSAVYLCASSLHPGRIEKLFFGSGTQLSVL.

The chain employs TRBV25-1 and TRBJ2-7; D is unresolved. Germline lookup yields CDR1 MGHDK and CDR2 SYGVNS. This CDR3 spans 16 amino acids. Trimming stripped 4 bases from V and 3 bases from J, with 19 bases between. The CDR3 spells CASSGAGANDGYEQYF. The CDR3 DNA is TGTGCCAGCAGTGGAGCAGGAGCTAACGATGGCTACGAGCAGTACTTC.

There are many counts of this clonotype. The chain has TRBV7-2 and TRBJ1-5; D is uncertain. V gave up 3 bases and J gave up 4 bases, with 7 bases separating them. Germline V gene data show CDR1 as SGHTA and CDR2 as FQGNSA. The CDR3 sequence is 13 residues long. CDR3 loop: CASSFTPNQPQHF. The DNA of the CDR3 is TGTGCCAGCAGCTTCACACCTAATCAGCCCCAGCATTTT. Filled out from reference TRBV7-2 and TRBJ1-5, the complete variable domain reads GAGVSQSPSNKVTEKGKDVELRCDPISGHTALYWYRQSLGQGLEFLIYFQGNSAPDKSGLPSDRFSAERTGGSVSTLTIQRTQQEDSAVYLCASSFTPNQPQHFGDGTRLSIL.

In its sample, this clonotype was seen many times. J is TRBJ2-7 and V is TRBV29-1; D ambiguous. The V gene lost 4 bases and the J gene lost 2 bases, with 6 bases spanning the gap. This CDR3 spans 11 amino acids. Germline loops: CDR1 SQVTM, CDR2 ANQGSEA. Here the CDR3 reads CSVVVPYEQYF. For the CDR3, the DNA is TGCAGCGTTGTAGTACCCTACGAGCAGTACTTC.

The CDR3 sequence is CATSRATEDSGYTF. DNA of the CDR3: TGTGCCACCAGCAGAGCGACGGAGGACAGTGGCTACACCTTC. This chain links TRBV15 with TRBJ1-2; weak D call: TRBD1 (6 bases). V lost 1 base and J 7 bases, leaving 13 bases between the germline ends. The V gene's germline CDR1 is LNHNV and CDR2 YYDKDF (reference sequence). This CDR3 region has 14 residues.

This chain links TRBV7-9 with TRBJ2-5, with 9 bases identical to TRBD1. This CDR3 has 14 residues. The ends lost 5 bases at V and 5 bases at J; junction bases unmatched: 6. Germline lookup yields CDR1 SEHNR and CDR2 FQNEAQ (reference sequence). CDR3 residues: CASSKGQGLETQYF. CDR3 nucleotides: TGTGCCAGCAGCAAGGGACAGGGACTCGAGACCCAGTACTTC.

Ten or more counts support this clonotype. The gene calls are TRBV25-1 and TRBJ1-2; no firm D call. Trimming took 5 bases from V and 2 from J, leaving 15 bases between them. CDR1 and CDR2 (germline): MGHDK, SYGVNS. The CDR3 spans 15 residues. The CDR3 sequence: CASSSDREPNYGYTF. As DNA, the CDR3 is TGTGCCAGCAGTTCCGACCGAGAGCCAAACTATGGCTACACCTTC.

This clonotype was observed many times. The V gene is TRBV9, the J gene TRBJ2-5, with D perhaps assigned TRBD1 or TRBD2 (6 bases each). The V end was cut by 3 bases, the J end by 0 bases, with 9 bases between. The CDR3 is 14 residues long. From germline, CDR1 is SGDLS and CDR2 YYNGEE. CDR3 in amino acids: CASSGGTYQETQYF. The CDR3 bases are TGTGCCAGCAGCGGCGGGACATACCAAGAGACCCAGTACTTC. The full variable domain, with the rest looked up from reference TRBV9 and TRBJ2-5, is DSGVTQTPKHLITATGQRVTLRCSPRSGDLSVYWYQQSLDQGLQFLIQYYNGEERAKGNILERFSAQQFPDLHSELNLSSLELGDSALYFCASSGGTYQETQYFGPGTRLLVL.

J is TRBJ1-2 and V is TRBV15; unclear D gene. Germline CDR1 and CDR2: LNHNV and YYDKDF (reference sequence). V was shortened by 8 bases and J by 3 bases, with 7 bases between the two germline ends. The CDR3 has 11 amino acids. Here the CDR3 DNA reads TGTGCCACCCTTGAACACTATGGCTACACCTTC. Protein sequence: CATLEHYGYTF.

About this clonotype itself: This may come from a read error, since a much larger clone is one base off. The gene calls are TRBV24-1 and TRBJ2-5, with a possible D match to TRBD1 (6 bases). Trimming took off 3 bases at V and 1 base at J, with 11 bases between the two ends. The V gene's germline CDR1 is KGHDR and CDR2 SFDVKD. This CDR3 region has 15 residues. The CDR3 region has the DNA TGTGCCACCAGTGATGCGACAGGTCTCCAAGAGACCCAGTACTTC. It specifies CATSDATGLQETQYF.

This clonotype came up a few times. The chain has TRBV24-1 and TRBJ1-5, with D hard to call. The V gene lost 11 bases and the J gene lost 6 bases, with 22 bases spanning the gap. Per germline, CDR1 KGHDR and CDR2 SFDVKD. CDR3 size: 15 residues. The CDR3 DNA reads as TGTGCCAGCAGCAATAACCAGGTTCGGGGTCAGCCCCAGCATTTT. It specifies CASSNNQVRGQPQHF.

The CDR3, as DNA: TGTGCCACCAGCATTGGGGAGGTCTATGGCTACACCTTC. Protein sequence: CATSIGEVYGYTF. The genes are TRBV15 and TRBJ1-2; D call uncertain. Per the germline V gene, CDR1 is LNHNV and CDR2 is YYDKDF (reference sequence). CDR3 size: 13 residues. V lost 4 bases and J lost 4, with 10 bases in between.

This clonotype was counted at least ten times. The chain recombines TRBV13 with TRBJ2-7; 9 bases align to TRBD1. With V trimmed by 4 bases and J by 4 bases, 8 bases remained unmatched. Per germline, CDR1 PRHDT and CDR2 FYEKMQ (reference sequence). The CDR3 has 15 residues. The CDR3: CASSSPSDRGYEQYF. CDR3 coding DNA: TGTGCCAGCAGCTCTCCCTCGGACAGGGGTTACGAGCAGTACTTC.

For this clonotype: No conserved phenylalanine or tryptophan is present at the end of the CDR3, so a read error is the likely explanation. This chain uses TRBV19 with TRBJ2-5, with a possible D match to TRBD1 (6 bases). The CDR3 loop spans 13 amino acids. With 2 bases removed from V and 5 bases from J, the gap between germline ends came to 9 bases. Germline lookup yields CDR1 LNHDA and CDR2 SQIVND (reference sequence). The CDR3, as DNA: TGTGCCAGTAGTATACAGGGGCATGAGACCCAGTACTCC. Protein: CASSIQGHETQYS.

This chain connects TRBV7-9 to TRBJ2-6; D ambiguous. The germline V gene encodes CDR1 SEHNR and CDR2 FQNEAQ (reference sequence). The CDR3 runs to 11 residues. V lost 2 bases to trimming and J lost 16 bases, with 9 bases between them. CDR3 DNA sequence: TGTGCCAGCAGCTTATCGGCCGGACTGACTTTC. Translating gives CASSLSAGLTF. Based on the CDR3 plus reference TRBV7-9 and TRBJ2-6, the full variable domain is DTGVSQNPRHKITKRGQNVTFRCDPISEHNRLYWYRQTLGQGPEFLTYFQNEAQLEKSRLLSDRFSAERPKGSFSTLEIQRTEQGDSAMYLCASSLSAGLTFGAGSRLTVL.

V usage is TRBV6-6 and J usage is TRBJ2-2; 10 bases align to TRBD1. This CDR3 spans 15 amino acids. Germline loops: CDR1 MNHNY, CDR2 SVGAGI (reference sequence). V dropped 5 bases and J dropped 6; count of bases not matched to a gene: 6. The CDR3 protein is CASSRQGALSGELFF. CDR3 coding DNA: TGTGCCAGCAGTCGACAGGGGGCTCTGTCCGGGGAGCTGTTTTTT.

V gene TRBV20-1 combines with J gene TRBJ2-2; 9 positions agree with TRBD2. The CDR3 is 15 residues long. V dropped 5 bases and J dropped 1; count of bases not matched to a gene: 5. CDR1 DFQATT and CDR2 SNEGSKA come from the germline V gene (reference sequence). DNA for the CDR3: TGCAGTGCTCCGCTAGCGGGGATGAACACCGGGGAGCTGTTTTTT. Translated, it gives CSAPLAGMNTGELFF.